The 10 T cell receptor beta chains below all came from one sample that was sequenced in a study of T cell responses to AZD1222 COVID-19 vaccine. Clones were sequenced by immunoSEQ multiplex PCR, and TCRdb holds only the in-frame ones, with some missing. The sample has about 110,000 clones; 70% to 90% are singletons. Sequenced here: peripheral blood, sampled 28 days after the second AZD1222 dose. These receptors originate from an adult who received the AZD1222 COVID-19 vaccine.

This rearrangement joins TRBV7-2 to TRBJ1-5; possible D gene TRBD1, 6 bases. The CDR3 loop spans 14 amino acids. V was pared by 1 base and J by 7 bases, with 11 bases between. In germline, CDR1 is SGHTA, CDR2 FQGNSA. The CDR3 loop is CASSLVGGGQPQHF. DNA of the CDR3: TGTGCCAGCAGCTTAGTGGGGGGCGGGCAGCCCCAGCATTTT.

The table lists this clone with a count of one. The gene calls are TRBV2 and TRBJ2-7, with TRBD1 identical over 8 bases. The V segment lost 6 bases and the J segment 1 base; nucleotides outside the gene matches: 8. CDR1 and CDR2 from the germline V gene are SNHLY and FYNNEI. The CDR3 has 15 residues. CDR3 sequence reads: CASRFDRGSSYEQYF. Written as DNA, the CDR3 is TGTGCCAGCAGGTTCGACAGGGGAAGTTCCTACGAGCAGTACTTC.

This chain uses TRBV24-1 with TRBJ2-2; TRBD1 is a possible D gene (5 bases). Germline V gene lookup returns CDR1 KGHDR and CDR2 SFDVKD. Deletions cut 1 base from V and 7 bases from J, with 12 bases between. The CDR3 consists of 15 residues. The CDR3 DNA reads TGTGCCACCAGTGATTTTCAGGGTTTGGACGGGGAGCTGTTTTTT. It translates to CATSDFQGLDGELFF.

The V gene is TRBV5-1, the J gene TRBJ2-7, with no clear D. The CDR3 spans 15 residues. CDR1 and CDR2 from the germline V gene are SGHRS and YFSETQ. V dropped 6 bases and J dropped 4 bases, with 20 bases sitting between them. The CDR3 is CASNSSPGVVYEQYF. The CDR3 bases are TGCGCCAGCAACTCCTCACCCGGTGTCGTATACGAGCAGTACTTC.

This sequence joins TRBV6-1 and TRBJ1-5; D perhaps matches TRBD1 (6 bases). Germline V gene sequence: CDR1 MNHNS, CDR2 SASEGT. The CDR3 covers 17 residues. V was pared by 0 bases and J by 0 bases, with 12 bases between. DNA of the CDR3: TGTGCCAGCAGTGAAGCGCTTGGGGGCTATAGCAATCAGCCCCAGCATTTT. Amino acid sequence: CASSEALGGYSNQPQHF.

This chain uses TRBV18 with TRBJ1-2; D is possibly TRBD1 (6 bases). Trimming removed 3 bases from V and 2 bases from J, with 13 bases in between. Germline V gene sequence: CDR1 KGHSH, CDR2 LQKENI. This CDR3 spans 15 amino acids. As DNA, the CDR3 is TGTGCCAGCTCACCTGAACAGGGACTAAACTATGGCTACACCTTC. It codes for CASSPEQGLNYGYTF.

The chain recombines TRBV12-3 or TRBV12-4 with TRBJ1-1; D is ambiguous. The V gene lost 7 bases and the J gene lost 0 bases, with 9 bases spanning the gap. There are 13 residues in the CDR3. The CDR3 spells CASTLTVNTEAFF. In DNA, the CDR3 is TGTGCCAGCACTCTCACGGTGAACACTGAAGCTTTCTTT.

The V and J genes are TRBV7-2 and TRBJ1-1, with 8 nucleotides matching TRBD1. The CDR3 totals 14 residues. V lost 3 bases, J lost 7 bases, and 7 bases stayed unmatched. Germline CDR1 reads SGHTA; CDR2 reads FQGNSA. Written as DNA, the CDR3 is TGTGCCAGCAGCTTCGGACAGGGAGGGCTTGAAGCTTTCTTT. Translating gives CASSFGQGGLEAFF.

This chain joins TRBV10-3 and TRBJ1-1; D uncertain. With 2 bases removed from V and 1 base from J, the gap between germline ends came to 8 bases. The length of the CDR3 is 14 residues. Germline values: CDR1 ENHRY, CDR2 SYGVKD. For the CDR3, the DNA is TGTGCCATCAGTGAGAATAGGGAGAACACTGAAGCTTTCTTT. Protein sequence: CAISENRENTEAFF.

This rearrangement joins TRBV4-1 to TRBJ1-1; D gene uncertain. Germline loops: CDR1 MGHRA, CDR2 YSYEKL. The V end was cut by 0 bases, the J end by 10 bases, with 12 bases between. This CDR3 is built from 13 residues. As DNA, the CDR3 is TGCGCCAGCAGCCAAGATCTTTCCAAGATAGCTTTCTTT. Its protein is CASSQDLSKIAFF.